This TCR beta chain comes out of a study of blood T cell repertoires in COVID-19. On the study more broadly: COVID-19 samples, acute and convalescent, were from the United States, Italy and Spain. PBMCs, B-cell-depleted T cells, or T cells were the source of the cDNA or gDNA that made up the material.

Authors' data handling: Nucleated cell number was recorded as an estimate derived from reference gene primer amplification. Profiled with immunoSEQ multiplex PCR; TCRdb holds only in-frame clones, not every one. That table is the source of V, J and clone size, and D and trimming were worked out from the DNA. The sample carries roughly 59,000 clones, around 79% recorded once. The TCR originated in a human donor in a cohort sampled during active COVID-19. The specimen sequenced was peripheral blood.

CDR3 bases: TGTGCCAGCGCCGCGACTAGCGGGAGTCAATACGAGCAGTACTTC. Its translation: CASAATSGSQYEQYF. The V and J genes are TRBV6-5 and TRBJ2-7; 12 bases match TRBD2. Germline trimming cut 8 bases from V and 4 bases from J; bases unmatched to any gene: 9. The germline gives CDR1 MNHEY, CDR2 SVGAGI. The CDR3 runs to 15 residues.